This T cell receptor (beta chain) was sequenced for a study of blood T cell repertoires in COVID-19. Across the whole study: In each case, the material was cDNA or gDNA derived from T cells, B-cell-depleted T cells, or PBMCs.

Generated by immunoSEQ multiplex PCR, the TCRdb table keeps only in-frame clones and is missing some. The repertoire holds 40,000 or so clones, with more than 80% as singletons. CDR1 is KGHSH, CDR2 LQKENI, per germline. The V gene lost 5 bases and the J gene lost 3 bases, with 11 bases spanning the gap. The CDR3 has 13 residues. The chain combines TRBV18 with TRBJ2-7; D possibly corresponds to TRBD2 (5 bases). The sample comprised peripheral blood. The sequence was collected from a man aged 55 to 70 with acute or convalescent COVID-19. CDR3: CASSSRRFYEQYF. The DNA for the CDR3 is TGTGCCAGCTCATCCCGGAGGTTCTACGAGCAGTACTTC.